This T cell receptor beta chain was found in a study of T cell clonotyping in hematopoietic cell transplantation. The CDR3 is 13 amino acids. V was clipped by 0 bases and J by 4 bases, with 7 bases between them. CDR1 is SGHNT and CDR2 is YYREEE in the germline V gene (reference sequence). Here immunoSEQ multiplex PCR was the method, and the copy in TCRdb shows in-frame clones only, minus some. The data contain more than 2,000 clones, 82% of them singletons. The chain is built from TRBV5-4 and TRBJ1-2, with TRBD1 as a possible D gene (5 bases). The clonotype was recovered from a male patient aged 50 to 59 who had an allogeneic stem cell transplant from a related donor, so the T cells may come from the graft donor. Some clones in this sample may be carry-over from other donors' samples. The source material was PBMCs, sampled 100 days after allogeneic stem cell transplant. CDR3 nucleotide sequence: TGTGCCAGCAGCTTGGGACAGACCTATGGCTACACCTTC. Translated, it gives CASSLGQTYGYTF.